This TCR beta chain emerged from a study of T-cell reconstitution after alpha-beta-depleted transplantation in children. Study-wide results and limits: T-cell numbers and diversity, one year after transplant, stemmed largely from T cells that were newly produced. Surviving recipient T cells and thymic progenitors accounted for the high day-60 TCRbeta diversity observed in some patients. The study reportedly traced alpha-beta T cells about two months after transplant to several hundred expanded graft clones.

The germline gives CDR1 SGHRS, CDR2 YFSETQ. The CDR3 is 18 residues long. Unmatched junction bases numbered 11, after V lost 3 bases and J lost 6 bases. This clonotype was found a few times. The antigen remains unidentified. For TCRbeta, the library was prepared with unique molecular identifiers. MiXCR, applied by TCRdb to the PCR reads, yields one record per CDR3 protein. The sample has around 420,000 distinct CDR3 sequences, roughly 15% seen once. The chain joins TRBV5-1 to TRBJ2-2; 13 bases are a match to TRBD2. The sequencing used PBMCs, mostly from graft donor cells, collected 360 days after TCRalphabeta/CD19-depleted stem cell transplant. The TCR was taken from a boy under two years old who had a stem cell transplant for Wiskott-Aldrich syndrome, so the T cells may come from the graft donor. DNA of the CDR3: TGCGCCAGCAGCTCAGACTCACTAGCGGGGGGGCCGTCCGGGGAGCTGTTTTTT. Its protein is CASSSDSLAGGPSGELFF.